Below are 17 T cell receptor beta chains sequenced from a single sample in a study of response to subunit inactivated influenza vaccine. TCRdb re-analysed the RT-PCR reads in MiXCR, keeping a single row per CDR3 protein. Here the sample spans roughly 170,000 distinct CDR3 sequences, around 8.8% being singletons. The source material was non-naive T cells sorted from PBMCs, sampled on the day of vaccination. Receptor source: a middle-aged man who received an inactivated influenza vaccine.

This CDR3 reads CSANKASGGTDIQYF. The CDR3 DNA reads TGCAGTGCAAACAAGGCTAGCGGGGGGACGGACATTCAGTACTTC. The chain joins TRBV20-1 to TRBJ2-4; the match to TRBD2 covers 11 bases. The CDR3 is made up of 15 amino acids. Germline V gene data show CDR1 as DFQATT and CDR2 as SNEGSKA (reference sequence). Germline trimming cut 6 bases from V and 8 bases from J; bases unmatched to any gene: 12.

This clonotype was found a few times. V gene TRBV15 combines with J gene TRBJ2-4; D possibly uses TRBD1 or TRBD2 (5 bases each). V was pared by 4 bases and J by 11 bases, with 21 bases between. Germline assignment: CDR1 LNHNV and CDR2 YYDKDF (reference sequence). The CDR3 has 15 amino acids. Here the CDR3 DNA reads TGTGCCACCAGCACGGGGTCATCACGGCAGGGTCTTCAGTACTTC. Its protein is CATSTGSSRQGLQYF.

This clonotype was detected only a few times. The chain uses TRBV7-9 and TRBJ1-1, with 8 bases matching TRBD1. This CDR3 is built from 12 residues. Germline CDR1 SEHNR, CDR2 FQNEAQ (reference sequence). J was trimmed by 12 bases and V by 5 bases; bases with no gene match: 8. In DNA form, the CDR3 reads TGTGCCAGCAGCCAAGGACAGGGAAGGCCTTTCTTT. It specifies CASSQGQGRPFF. The full variable domain, with the rest looked up from reference TRBV7-9 and TRBJ1-1, is DTGVSQNPRHKITKRGQNVTFRCDPISEHNRLYWYRQTLGQGPEFLTYFQNEAQLEKSRLLSDRFSAERPKGSFSTLEIQRTEQGDSAMYLCASSQGQGRPFFGQGTRLTVV.

This clonotype occurred many times. The chain couples TRBV7-2 to TRBJ2-3, with D perhaps matching TRBD1 (5 bases). V lost 5 bases to trimming and J lost 5 bases, with 17 bases between them. Per germline, CDR1 SGHTA and CDR2 FQGNSA. The CDR3 extends over 15 amino acids. The CDR3 bases are TGTGCCAGCAGCCCAGGGTATAGCAGGGTAGATACGCAGTATTTT. It translates to CASSPGYSRVDTQYF.

The chain combines TRBV20-1 with TRBJ2-7; either TRBD1 or TRBD2 may supply D (6 bases each). Trimming left V 0 bases short and J 6 bases short, with 15 bases between. The CDR3 has 14 residues. Germline-derived CDR1 and CDR2 are DFQATT and SNEGSKA (reference sequence). The CDR3 protein is CSARDTRGGIEQYF. CDR3 sequence (DNA): TGCAGTGCTAGAGATACCAGGGGAGGAATCGAGCAGTACTTC.

This clonotype was detected a few times. The chain couples TRBV5-6 to TRBJ2-1; 14 bases align to TRBD2. Per germline, CDR1 SGHDT and CDR2 YYEEEE. J gave up 4 bases and V 4 bases, and 13 bases lay outside the gene matches. The CDR3 length is 19 residues. The DNA for the CDR3 is TGTGCCAGCAGCCCGACGACTAGCGGGAGGGCCAGAGGTTACAATGAGCAGTTCTTC. Translated: CASSPTTSGRARGYNEQFF.

The chain links TRBV5-1 to TRBJ1-2; 8 bases are a match to TRBD1. Germline V gene sequence: CDR1 SGHRS, CDR2 YFSETQ. J lost 0 bases, V lost 4 bases, and 5 bases had no gene match. CDR3 length: 15 amino acids. CDR3 amino acids: CASSSGDRPNYGYTF. For the CDR3, the DNA is TGCGCCAGCAGCAGCGGGGACAGGCCTAACTATGGCTACACCTTC.

This clonotype was observed many times. This chain uses TRBV4-3 with TRBJ1-2; no clear D. V shed 0 bases and J shed 5 bases, with 16 bases lying between them. The CDR3 loop spans 16 amino acids. Germline V gene data show CDR1 as LGHNA and CDR2 as YSLEER. The CDR3 reads CASSQDPGKIRYGYTF. The CDR3 nucleotides read TGCGCCAGCAGCCAAGATCCCGGGAAGATTCGATATGGCTACACCTTC.

This clonotype was picked up a small number of times. The CDR3: CASSLVWTSGTRTQYF. The CDR3 nucleotides read TGTGCCAGCAGTTTAGTCTGGACTAGCGGGACTCGGACCCAGTACTTC. The rearrangement links TRBV12-3 or TRBV12-4 to TRBJ2-5, with TRBD2 identical over 12 bases. V lost 1 base to trimming and J lost 7 bases; unmatched junction nucleotides: 7. The CDR3 runs to 16 residues.

V and J are TRBV6-6 and TRBJ2-7; D perhaps matches TRBD1 (6 bases). Per germline, CDR1 MNHNY and CDR2 SVGAGI (reference sequence). V was shortened by 5 bases and J by 0 bases, with 8 bases between the two germline ends. The CDR3 contains 13 residues. In DNA, the CDR3 is TGTGCCAGCAGTATGGACAGCTCCTACGAGCAGTACTTC. Its protein is CASSMDSSYEQYF.

This chain uses TRBV6-2 or TRBV6-3 with TRBJ2-6; D remains unclear. The CDR3 covers 14 residues. Germline V gives CDR1 MNHEY, CDR2 SVGEGT. The V end lost 6 bases, the J end lost 4 bases, and 10 bases lay between the germline ends. CDR3 loop: CASRRQGGANVLTF. CDR3 nucleotide sequence: TGTGCCAGCAGACGACAAGGGGGGGCCAACGTCCTGACTTTC.

This clonotype was seen a handful of times. The genes are TRBV5-6 and TRBJ2-1; no clear D. The CDR3 sequence is 12 residues long. Germline lookup yields CDR1 SGHDT and CDR2 YYEEEE. V lost 4 bases and J 5 bases, leaving 7 bases between the germline ends. The chain's CDR3 is CASSRGHNEQFF. The CDR3 DNA sequence: TGTGCCAGCAGCCGCGGCCACAATGAGCAGTTCTTC.

The CDR3: CASSETSPGTDTQYF. As DNA, the CDR3 is TGTGCCAGCAGTGAGACTAGCCCCGGCACAGATACGCAGTATTTT. The chain joins TRBV6-1 to TRBJ2-3; 7 positions match TRBD2. Trimming took 3 bases from V and 1 from J; bases not matched to a gene: 4. Per the germline V gene, CDR1 is MNHNS and CDR2 is SASEGT. The CDR3 has 15 residues.

V is TRBV20-1 and J is TRBJ1-5; possibly TRBD1 for D (6 bases). CDR3 length equals 15 residues. Deletions cut 1 base from V and 2 bases from J, with 12 bases between. Germline loops: CDR1 DFQATT, CDR2 SNEGSKA (reference sequence). This chain's CDR3 is CSARVRGRGNQPQHF. CDR3 DNA: TGCAGTGCTAGAGTACGGGGGCGAGGCAATCAGCCCCAGCATTTT.

This clonotype was detected a few times. The chain uses TRBV7-2 and TRBJ1-1; no clear D gene. The V end lost 5 bases, the J end lost 13 bases, and 17 bases lay between the germline ends. CDR1 SGHTA and CDR2 FQGNSA come from the germline V gene. The CDR3 has 12 amino acids. DNA of the CDR3: TGTGCCAGCAGCCCCTTTGGACTAATGGTTTTCTTT. Its translation: CASSPFGLMVFF.

The chain carries TRBV6-2 or TRBV6-3 and TRBJ2-5; D may be TRBD1 (5 bases). Trimming stripped 6 bases from V and 3 bases from J, with 20 bases between. CDR3 length: 16 residues. The germline V gene has CDR1 MNHEY and CDR2 SVGEGT. The CDR3 loop reads CASRTPLAGYEETQYF. The CDR3 coding sequence is TGTGCCAGCAGAACCCCTCTGGCAGGGTACGAAGAGACCCAGTACTTC.

The V call is TRBV7-6, the J call TRBJ2-2, with TRBD1 identical over 7 bases. CDR3 length: 17 amino acids. Germline lookup yields CDR1 SGHVS and CDR2 FNYEAQ. The ends lost 1 base at V and 4 bases at J; junction bases unmatched: 9. The DNA of the CDR3 is TGTGCCAGCAGCTTAGGACAGGGAGTGTTTGCCACCGGGGAGCTGTTTTTT. It is translated as CASSLGQGVFATGELFF.